This TCR beta chain derives from a study of regulatory T cells in long-lasting Graves disease (dated by TCRdb to the early 2020s). Looking at the study overall: Persistent Graves' disease was defined as persistently positive TSH receptor autoantibodies together with antithyroid drug treatment for over 5 years. Persistent Graves' disease patients in the clinical cohort had taken antithyroid drugs for 9 to 11 years on average. TCR sequencing covered some 13 persistent and around 20 newly diagnosed Graves' disease patients, 33 samples in total. The study was conducted in China and was registered as a clinical trial. Persistent Graves' disease patients were compared with newly diagnosed Graves' disease patients by peripheral blood TCR sequencing and RNA sequencing.

V loses 5 bases of germline sequence and J loses 5 bases, and the interval between the two ends is 22 bases. CDR1 and CDR2, per the germline V gene, are MDHEN and SYDVKM. Measured from the cysteine to the phenylalanine, the CDR3 is 16 residues long. The only DNA kept is the CDR3, 48 bases in frame from the first base. The sample's time point label, decoded: persistent/refractory GD, antithyroid drugs over 5 years with positive TRAb. For both TCR sequencing and RNA sequencing, RNA was extracted from PBMCs using TRIzol. The diagnosis of Graves' disease was made according to American Thyroid Association guidelines. The patients came from an endocrinology department in Xi'an, China. Each patient gave 8.5 to 9.5 milliliters of peripheral blood, collected in an EDTA anticoagulant tube. PBMCs were isolated by Ficoll Paque Plus density gradient separation without further T cell sorting. An Agilent 2100 Bioanalyzer and agarose gel were used to check RNA quality, while a NanoDrop 2000 measured RNA concentration.

This clonotype was recorded many times. The antigen it binds to is not known. No base quality values were provided; no much bigger clone lies one nucleotide off. Libraries came from multiplex PCR. The sequencer was an Illumina HiSeq 4000. CDR3 regions were amplified by Arm-PCR with iRepertoire HTBI primers to construct TCR beta libraries. Before sequencing, the PCR products went through gel purification. The paper's data handling went like this. Across samples, roughly 60 TRBV and roughly 15 TRBJ segments were identified and used for gene usage analysis of CDR3 amino acid clonotypes. Filtered high-quality paired reads were merged into contigs using COPE and FqMerger. BLAST was used to align contigs to IMGT TRBV, TRBD and TRBJ reference genes, with CDR3 defined following IMGT. Any clonotype with a frequency above 0.1% was counted as a highly expanded clone. Repertoire diversity was measured by Shannon entropy, and V-J evenness by the Gini coefficient. Public clonotypes were defined as clonotypes shared by more than one individual. The public reads were reprocessed in TCRdb via fastp at Q25 and MiXCR, keeping in-frame beta chains. Records with the same CDR3 protein are collapsed into one entry carrying the most frequent genes and DNA. The V and J calls here are based on TCRdb, not the publication. The sample has 390,000 or so distinct CDR3 sequences on record, roughly 23% of them singletons. The ten largest clones capture around a quarter of the sample.

Results the study describes overall, beyond this receptor: Sequencing and analysis were restricted to the TCR beta chain. Compared with newly diagnosed patients, persistent Graves' disease patients had lower TCR Shannon entropy and fewer highly expanded clones, which suggests clonal expansion. TRBV28, TRBJ1-2 and TRBJ2-5 were preferentially used in persistent disease, while TRBV20-1 and TRBJ2-1 were favored in newly diagnosed disease. The small sample size was acknowledged by the authors as a limitation that may reduce accuracy. Persistent patients shared more public clonotypes among themselves (around 2,500) than newly diagnosed patients did (over 950). Because the primary lesion, thyroid tissue, could not be accessed, the study looked at peripheral blood alone.

The V and J genes are TRBV28 and TRBJ2-7, with no reliable assignment of the D segment. This material consisted of peripheral blood mononuclear cells (PBMCs), taken when the disease was refractory, from a patient treated with antithyroid drugs. This receptor was taken from a woman aged 40 to 50 with Graves disease. Donor details come from another sample of the same person, matched by shared clones. The nucleotide sequence is TGTGCCAGCAGTCTCTGGGTGCTAGAGAGACTTCACGAGCAGTACTTC. The translation is CASSLWVLERLHEQYF.